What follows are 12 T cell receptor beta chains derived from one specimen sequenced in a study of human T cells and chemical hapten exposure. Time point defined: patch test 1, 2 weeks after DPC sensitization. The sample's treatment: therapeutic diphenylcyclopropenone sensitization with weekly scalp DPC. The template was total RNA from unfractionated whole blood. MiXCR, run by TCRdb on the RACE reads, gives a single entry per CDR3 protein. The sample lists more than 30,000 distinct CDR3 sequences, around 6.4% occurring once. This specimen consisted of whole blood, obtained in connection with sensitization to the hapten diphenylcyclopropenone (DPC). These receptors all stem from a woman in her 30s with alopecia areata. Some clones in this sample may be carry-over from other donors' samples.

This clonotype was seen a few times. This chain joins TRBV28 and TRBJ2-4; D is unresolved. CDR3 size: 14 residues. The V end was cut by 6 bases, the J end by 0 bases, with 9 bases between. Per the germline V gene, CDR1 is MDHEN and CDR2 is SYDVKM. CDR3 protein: CASRPGPAKNIQYF. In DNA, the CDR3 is TGTGCCAGCAGGCCCGGGCCAGCCAAAAACATTCAGTACTTC.

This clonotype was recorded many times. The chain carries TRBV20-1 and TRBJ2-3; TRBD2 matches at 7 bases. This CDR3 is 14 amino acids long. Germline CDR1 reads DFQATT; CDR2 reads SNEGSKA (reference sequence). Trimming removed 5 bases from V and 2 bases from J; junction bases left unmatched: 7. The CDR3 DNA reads TGCAGTGCTCGAGGACTAGGACTCACAGATACGCAGTATTTT. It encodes CSARGLGLTDTQYF.

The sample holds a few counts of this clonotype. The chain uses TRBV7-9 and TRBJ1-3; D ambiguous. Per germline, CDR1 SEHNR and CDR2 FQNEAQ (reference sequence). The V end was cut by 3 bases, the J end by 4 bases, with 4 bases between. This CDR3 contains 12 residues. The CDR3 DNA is TGTGCCAGCAGCTTCCCCGGAAACACCATATATTTT. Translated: CASSFPGNTIYF.

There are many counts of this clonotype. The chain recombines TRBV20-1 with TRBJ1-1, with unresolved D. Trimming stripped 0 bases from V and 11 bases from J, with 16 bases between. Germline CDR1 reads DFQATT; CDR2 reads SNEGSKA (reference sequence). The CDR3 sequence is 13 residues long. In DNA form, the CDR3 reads TGCAGTGCTAGAGATGCCCAGGACTTGAAGGCTTTCTTT. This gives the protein CSARDAQDLKAFF.

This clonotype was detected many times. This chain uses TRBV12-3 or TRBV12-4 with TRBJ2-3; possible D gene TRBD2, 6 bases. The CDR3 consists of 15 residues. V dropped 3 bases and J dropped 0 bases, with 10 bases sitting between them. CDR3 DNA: TGTGCCAGCAGTTTCCACGGGGGAAGCACAGATACGCAGTATTTT. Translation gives CASSFHGGSTDTQYF.

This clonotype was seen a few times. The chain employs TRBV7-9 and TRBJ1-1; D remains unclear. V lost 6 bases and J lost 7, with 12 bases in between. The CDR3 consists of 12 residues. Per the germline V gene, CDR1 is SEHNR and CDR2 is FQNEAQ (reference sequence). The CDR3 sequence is CASSWGSYEAFF. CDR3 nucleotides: TGTGCCAGCAGTTGGGGAAGTTATGAAGCTTTCTTT.

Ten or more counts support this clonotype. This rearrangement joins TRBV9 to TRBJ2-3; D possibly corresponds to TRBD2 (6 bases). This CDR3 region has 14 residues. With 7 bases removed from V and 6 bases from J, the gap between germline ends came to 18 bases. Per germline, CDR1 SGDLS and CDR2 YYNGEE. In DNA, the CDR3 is TGTGCCAGCGGGATGGGACTCACTGGGGATACGCAGTATTTT. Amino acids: CASGMGLTGDTQYF. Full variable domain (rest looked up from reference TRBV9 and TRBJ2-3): DSGVTQTPKHLITATGQRVTLRCSPRSGDLSVYWYQQSLDQGLQFLIQYYNGEERAKGNILERFSAQQFPDLHSELNLSSLELGDSALYFCASGMGLTGDTQYFGPGTRLTVL.

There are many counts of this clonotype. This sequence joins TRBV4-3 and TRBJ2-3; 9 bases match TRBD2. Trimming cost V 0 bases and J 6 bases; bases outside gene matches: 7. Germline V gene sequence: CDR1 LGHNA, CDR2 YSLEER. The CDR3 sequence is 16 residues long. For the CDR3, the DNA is TGCGCCAGCAGCCAAGATGGGGGACTAGCAAGGGATACGCAGTATTTT. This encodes CASSQDGGLARDTQYF.

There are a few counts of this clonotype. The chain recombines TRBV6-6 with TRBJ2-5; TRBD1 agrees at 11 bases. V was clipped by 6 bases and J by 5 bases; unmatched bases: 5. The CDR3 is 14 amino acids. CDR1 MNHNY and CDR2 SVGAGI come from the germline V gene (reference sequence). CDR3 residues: CASSWTGGGETQYF. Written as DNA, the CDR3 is TGTGCCAGCAGCTGGACAGGGGGCGGGGAGACCCAGTACTTC.

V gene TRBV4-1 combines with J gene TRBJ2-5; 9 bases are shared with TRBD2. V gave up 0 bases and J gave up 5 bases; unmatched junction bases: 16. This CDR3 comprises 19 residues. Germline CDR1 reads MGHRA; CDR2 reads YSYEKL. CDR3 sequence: CASSQDEVGTSHLGETQYF. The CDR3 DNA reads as TGCGCCAGCAGCCAAGATGAAGTCGGGACTAGCCATCTTGGGGAGACCCAGTACTTC.

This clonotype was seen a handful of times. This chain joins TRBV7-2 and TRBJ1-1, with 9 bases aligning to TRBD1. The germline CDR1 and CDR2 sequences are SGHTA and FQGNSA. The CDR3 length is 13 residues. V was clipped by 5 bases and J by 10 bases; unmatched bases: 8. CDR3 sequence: CASSPRDRERAFF. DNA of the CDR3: TGTGCCAGCAGCCCCCGGGACAGGGAAAGAGCTTTCTTT. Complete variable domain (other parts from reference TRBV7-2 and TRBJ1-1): GAGVSQSPSNKVTEKGKDVELRCDPISGHTALYWYRQSLGQGLEFLIYFQGNSAPDKSGLPSDRFSAERTGGSVSTLTIQRTQQEDSAVYLCASSPRDRERAFFGQGTRLTVV.

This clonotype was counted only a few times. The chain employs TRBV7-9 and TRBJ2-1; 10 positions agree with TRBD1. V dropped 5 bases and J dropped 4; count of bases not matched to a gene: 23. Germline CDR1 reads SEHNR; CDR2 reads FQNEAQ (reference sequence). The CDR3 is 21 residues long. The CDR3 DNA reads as TGTGCCAGCAGCCCGTCGAGTGGGACAGGGGTTGCCCGTTTCGATTACAATGAGCAGTTCTTC. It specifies CASSPSSGTGVARFDYNEQFF.